These 4 T cell receptor beta chains originate from one sample sequenced in a study of PD-1 blockade in classical Hodgkin lymphoma. TCRdb's copy holds only in-frame clones and misses some; the assay was immunoSEQ multiplex PCR. The sample carries some 38,000 clones, about three quarters recorded once. Every one of the patients relapsed after autologous stem cell transplantation (brentuximab vedotin exposure was variable). The source was peripheral blood mononuclear cells (PBMCs), collected at baseline. The receptors were gathered from a human donor with classical Hodgkin lymphoma.

The chain recombines TRBV27 with TRBJ1-5, with TRBD1 as a possible D gene (5 bases). V dropped 1 base and J dropped 0 bases, with 13 bases sitting between them. The CDR3 contains 17 residues. Germline CDR1 and CDR2: MNHEY and SMNVEV (reference sequence). The CDR3 spells CASSLYGGTNSNQPQHF. CDR3 DNA sequence: TGTGCCAGCAGTTTATATGGGGGGACGAATAGCAATCAGCCCCAGCATTTT.

V usage is TRBV18 and J usage is TRBJ2-7; TRBD1 is a possible D gene (6 bases). V lost 2 bases, J lost 2 bases, and 16 bases lay in between. The germline V gene encodes CDR1 KGHSH and CDR2 LQKENI. The CDR3 sequence is 16 residues long. The DNA of the CDR3 is TGTGCCAGCTCACCAGCCCACAGGGCCGGAACCTACGAGCAGTACTTC. Translation: CASSPAHRAGTYEQYF.

J is TRBJ2-5 and V is TRBV10-3; D is unclear. The CDR3 sequence is 14 residues long. Per germline, CDR1 ENHRY and CDR2 SYGVKD. Trimming took 3 bases from V and 4 from J, leaving 12 bases between them. The CDR3 region has the DNA TGTGCCATCAGTGACACGTCCAGTTTAGAGACCCAGTACTTC. It yields the protein CAISDTSSLETQYF.

The chain recombines TRBV19 with TRBJ2-7, with D uncertain. V shed 10 bases and J shed 6 bases, with 22 bases lying between them. Germline V gene sequence: CDR1 LNHDA, CDR2 SQIVND (reference sequence). The CDR3 contains 14 residues. The CDR3 region is CATRREPKRGEQYF. CDR3 nucleotides: TGTGCCACTCGAAGGGAACCCAAACGTGGCGAGCAGTACTTC.